The clone carrying this T cell receptor (beta chain) was detected a few times. Its antigen is currently unknown. This sample stems from a study of beta chain features in type 1 diabetes. Expressed TCRB transcripts were sequenced because the entire RNA isolate underwent reverse transcription. Using immunoSEQ multiplex PCR, the repertoire was profiled, and TCRdb retains in-frame clones only, with some absent. This table holds about 650,000 clones, around 11% found once. Sorted CD4+ subsets: naive, central memory, regulatory, stem cell-like memory (CD45RO/CCR7/CD25/CD127/CD95/CD27 panel). Sorting produced populations that all topped 95% purity. CDR1 is MGHRA and CDR2 is YSYEKL in the germline V gene. There are 17 residues in the CDR3. V dropped 0 bases and J dropped 4 bases, with 13 bases sitting between them. Broader study findings: There was a moderate but significant shortening of TCRB CDR3s in all four CD4+ subsets of Type 1 diabetes patients.

Sequenced input: naive CD4+ T cells from blood. This clonotype was obtained from a man younger than 40 with type 1 diabetes. The V call is TRBV4-1, the J call TRBJ2-6, with D possibly matching TRBD1 (5 bases). DNA for the CDR3: TGCGCCAGCAGCCAAGAACCCCAGGGCATAGGGGCCAACGTCCTGACTTTC. It yields the protein CASSQEPQGIGANVLTF.